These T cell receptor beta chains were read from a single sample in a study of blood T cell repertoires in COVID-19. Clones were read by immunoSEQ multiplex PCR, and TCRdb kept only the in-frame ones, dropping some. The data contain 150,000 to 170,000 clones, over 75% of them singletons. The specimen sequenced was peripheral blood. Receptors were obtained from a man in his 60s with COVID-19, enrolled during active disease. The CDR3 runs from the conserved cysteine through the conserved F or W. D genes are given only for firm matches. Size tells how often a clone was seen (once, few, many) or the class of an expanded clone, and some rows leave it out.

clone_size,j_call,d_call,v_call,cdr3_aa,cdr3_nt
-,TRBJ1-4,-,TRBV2,CASTPGRNEKLFF,TGTGCCAGTACCCCCGGCAGGAATGAAAAACTGTTTTTT
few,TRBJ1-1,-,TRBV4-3,CASSRLEAAEAFF,TGCGCCAGCAGCCGCCTGGAAGCGGCTGAAGCTTTCTTT
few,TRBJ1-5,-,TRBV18,CASSPSGGFNQPQHF,TGTGCCAGCTCACCGTCGGGGGGTTTCAATCAGCCCCAGCATTTT
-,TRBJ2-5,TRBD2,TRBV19,CASSESTSGGAWETQYF,TGTGCCAGTAGTGAGTCGACTAGCGGGGGGGCATGGGAGACCCAGTACTTC
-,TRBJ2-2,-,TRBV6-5,CASSYGSRANTGELFF,TGTGCCAGCAGTTACGGTAGCCGGGCGAACACCGGGGAGCTGTTTTTT
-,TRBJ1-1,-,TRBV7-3,CASSAAAEVEAFF,TGTGCCAGCAGCGCCGCCGCGGAGGTTGAAGCTTTCTTT
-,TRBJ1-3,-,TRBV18,CASADRSPLAGNTIYF,TGTGCCAGCGCTGACAGGAGTCCTTTGGCTGGAAACACCATATATTTT
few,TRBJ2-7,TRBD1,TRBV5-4,CASRRDSSYEQYF,TGTGCCAGCAGACGGGACAGCTCCTACGAGCAGTACTTC
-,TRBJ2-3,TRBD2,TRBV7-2,CASSPHGGAGDTQYF,TGTGCCAGCAGCCCCCACGGGGGGGCCGGAGATACGCAGTATTTT
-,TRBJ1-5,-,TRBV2,CASSVGGSNQPQHF,TGTGCCAGCAGTGTTGGGGGGAGCAATCAGCCCCAGCATTTT
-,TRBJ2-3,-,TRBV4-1,CASSQAGLGRGRGTDTQYF,TGCGCCAGCAGCCAAGCGGGCCTCGGCAGGGGAAGGGGCACAGATACGCAGTATTTT